This TCR beta chain was sequenced in a study of cytomegalovirus exposure and HLA in healthy donors. Assay used: immunoSEQ multiplex PCR; TCRdb lists only in-frame clones, some missing. The sample comprises about 60,000 clones, 90% to 97% of which are singletons, and 0.9% rests with the top ten. There are 14 residues in the CDR3. The trim removed 5 bases at V and 6 bases at J, leaving 7 bases unmatched. CDR1 is MNHEY, CDR2 SMNVEV, per germline (reference sequence). The donors were in the approximately 120-subject validation cohort, distinct from the approximately 700-subject first cohort. The gene calls are TRBV27 and TRBJ2-1; 7 nucleotides line up with TRBD2. The clonotype originates from a man between 18 and 35 years old in good health and CMV-seronegative. The sample was PBMCs. DNA of the CDR3: TGTGCCAGCAGTGCCTTGACTAGCCGCAATGAGCAGTTCTTC. Protein sequence: CASSALTSRNEQFF.